The clone carrying this TCR beta chain has more than one count but fewer than ten. The antigen remains undetermined. The data were taken from a study of T cells after yellow fever vaccination. Notes on the study in general: Subsequent to the booster, the majority of primary-vaccination clones reappeared (around 95% CD4, 88% CD8). CD4 and CD8 compartments shared a small share of clonotypes, likely from convergent recombination. Weaker overall was a secondary response that nonetheless peaked faster, on day 5 versus 15.

Template switching with 5'RACE generated the TCR cDNA and added a universal primer site and UMIs. TCRdb processed the 5' RACE reads anew with MiXCR; each CDR3 protein has one entry. Seen here are some 300,000 distinct CDR3 sequences, 3.6% observed once, and the top ten hold less than 25%. V was trimmed by 2 bases and J by 3 bases, leaving 14 bases between them. The CDR3 covers 16 residues. CDR1 and CDR2 (germline): SNHLY, FYNNEI. The chain combines TRBV2 with TRBJ1-5; D gene uncertain. The starting material was PBMCs, obtained on the day of the yellow fever booster vaccination. The clonotype was recovered from a man between 18 and 29 years old who received the YFV17D yellow fever vaccine. The CDR3 sequence: CASSERKAPINQPQHF. The CDR3 DNA reads TGTGCCAGCAGTGAACGTAAGGCGCCGATCAATCAGCCCCAGCATTTT. The entire variable domain, with the rest obtained from reference TRBV2 and TRBJ1-5, is as follows: EPEVTQTPSHQVTQMGQEVILRCVPISNHLYFYWYRQILGQKVEFLVSFYNNEISEKSEIFDDQFSVERPDGSNFTLKIRSTKLEDSAMYFCASSERKAPINQPQHFGDGTRLSIL.